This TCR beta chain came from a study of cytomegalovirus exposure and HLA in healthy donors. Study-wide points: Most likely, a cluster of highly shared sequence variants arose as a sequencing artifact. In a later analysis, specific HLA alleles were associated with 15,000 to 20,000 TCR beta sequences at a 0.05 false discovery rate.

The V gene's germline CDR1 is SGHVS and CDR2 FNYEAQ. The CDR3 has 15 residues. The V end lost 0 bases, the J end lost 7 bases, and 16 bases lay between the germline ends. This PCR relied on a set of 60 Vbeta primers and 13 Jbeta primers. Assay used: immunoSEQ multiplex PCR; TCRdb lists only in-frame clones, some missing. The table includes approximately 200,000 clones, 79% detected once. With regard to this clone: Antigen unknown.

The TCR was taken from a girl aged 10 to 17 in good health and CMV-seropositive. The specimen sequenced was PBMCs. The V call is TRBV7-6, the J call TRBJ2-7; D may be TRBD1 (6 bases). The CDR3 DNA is TGTGCCAGCAGCTTAGCGGCCAGGGGCCCTGGGGAGCAGTACTTC. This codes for CASSLAARGPGEQYF.